This note documents a single TCR beta chain sequence. Trimming removed 0 bases at V and 6 bases at J, with 12 bases between. Per the germline V gene, CDR1 is SGHRS and CDR2 is YFSETQ. The CDR3 runs 15 residues. Original analysis: Scientists estimated how many nucleated cells there were by amplifying reference gene primers. Profiled with immunoSEQ multiplex PCR; TCRdb holds only in-frame clones, not every one. V, J and clone size are taken as reported in that table, and D and trimming were inferred from the DNA itself. The table lists approximately 250,000 clones, around 86% of them singletons, with about 5% in the top ten. The source of the sample is a study of blood T cell repertoires in COVID-19. Across the study: Both acute and convalescent COVID-19 samples were obtained from the United States, Italy and Spain. Sample material is recorded as cDNA or gDNA derived from T cells, B-cell-depleted T cells, or PBMCs.

The chain combines TRBV5-1 with TRBJ2-2; weak D call: TRBD1 (6 bases). Input material: peripheral blood. The source is an older woman with COVID-19, enrolled during active disease. This chain's CDR3 is CASSLDVAGAGELFF. Written as DNA, the CDR3 is TGCGCCAGCAGCTTGGATGTGGCAGGGGCCGGGGAGCTGTTTTTT.